This is a list of T cell receptor beta chains from one sample in a study of T cells in localized non-small cell lung cancer. The method was immunoSEQ multiplex PCR; TCRdb's version includes in-frame clones alone and lacks a portion of them. Counted here are 70,000 to 80,000 clones, 88% occurring once; the ten biggest clones make up 20% to 25%. The input for sequencing was peripheral blood, taken before any cancer treatment. These receptors were obtained from a woman between 35 and 75 years old with stage I squamous cell lung carcinoma. The CDR3 runs from the conserved cysteine through the conserved F or W. D genes are given only for firm matches. A clone size is listed for some rows: how often the clone was seen (once, few, many), or a class if it is expanded.

V gene	clone size	D gene	CDR3 length	J gene	CDR3 protein	CDR3 DNA
TRBV7-9	-	TRBD1	14	TRBJ1-5	CASSTGQGGQPQHF	TGTGCCAGCAGCACCGGACAGGGGGGTCAGCCCCAGCATTTT
TRBV30	once	-	13	TRBJ1-1	CAWSRQLNTEAFF	TGTGCCTGGAGTCGCCAGTTGAACACTGAAGCTTTCTTT
TRBV9	once	TRBD1	15	TRBJ2-2	CASSPRQGTGGELFF	TGTGCCAGCAGCCCCAGACAGGGAACAGGCGGGGAGCTGTTTTTT
TRBV5-4	-	TRBD1	15	TRBJ2-7	CASRGRQGNSYEQYF	TGTGCCAGCAGGGGCCGACAGGGGAACTCCTACGAGCAGTACTTC
TRBV5-1	-	-	14	TRBJ1-2	CASSLDQVNYGYTF	TGCGCCAGCAGCTTGGATCAAGTTAACTATGGCTACACCTTC
TRBV19	-	TRBD1	16	TRBJ2-4	CASSMTGGRTKNIQYF	TGTGCCAGTAGTATGACAGGGGGAAGAACCAAAAACATTCAGTACTTC
TRBV4-1	-	-	17	TRBJ2-1	CASSQLLGALSYNEQFF	TGCGCCAGCAGCCAGCTCTTAGGCGCACTTTCCTACAATGAGCAGTTCTTC
TRBV7-9	-	TRBD1	18	TRBJ1-2	CASSLGLGQGLDGNGYTF	TGTGCCAGCAGCTTAGGGTTGGGACAGGGGCTTGACGGAAATGGCTACACCTTC
TRBV30	once	TRBD1	15	TRBJ1-6	CAWSIPGQGGSPLHF	TGTGCCTGGAGTATCCCCGGACAGGGTGGGTCACCCCTCCACTTT
TRBV6-5	-	TRBD1	15	TRBJ1-5	CASRNSGTGNQPQHF	TGTGCCAGCCGTAACTCCGGGACAGGCAATCAGCCCCAGCATTTT
TRBV10-3	-	-	13	TRBJ1-1	CAISESRGNEAFF	TGTGCCATCAGTGAGTCGAGGGGAAATGAAGCTTTCTTT
TRBV12-5	few	-	12	TRBJ2-7	CASGPPGLEQYF	TGTGCTAGTGGCCCCCCCGGATTGGAGCAGTACTTC
TRBV5-1	-	-	14	TRBJ2-7	CASSLQGMPYEQYF	TGCGCCAGCAGCTTGCAGGGGATGCCCTACGAGCAGTACTTC
TRBV4-2	-	-	14	TRBJ1-1	CASSQEGSGREAFF	TGTGCCAGCAGCCAAGAGGGATCGGGAAGGGAAGCTTTCTTT
TRBV30	-	TRBD2	14	TRBJ2-3	CAWSSGGRLDTQYF	TGTGCCTGGAGCTCGGGGGGGCGATTAGATACGCAGTATTTT
TRBV15	-	-	13	TRBJ2-3	CATSRDRGDTQYF	TGTGCCACCAGCAGAGATCGGGGTGATACGCAGTATTTT
TRBV5-1	-	-	14	TRBJ2-5	CASSLSRGGETQYF	TGCGCCAGCAGCCTATCGCGGGGAGGCGAGACCCAGTACTTC